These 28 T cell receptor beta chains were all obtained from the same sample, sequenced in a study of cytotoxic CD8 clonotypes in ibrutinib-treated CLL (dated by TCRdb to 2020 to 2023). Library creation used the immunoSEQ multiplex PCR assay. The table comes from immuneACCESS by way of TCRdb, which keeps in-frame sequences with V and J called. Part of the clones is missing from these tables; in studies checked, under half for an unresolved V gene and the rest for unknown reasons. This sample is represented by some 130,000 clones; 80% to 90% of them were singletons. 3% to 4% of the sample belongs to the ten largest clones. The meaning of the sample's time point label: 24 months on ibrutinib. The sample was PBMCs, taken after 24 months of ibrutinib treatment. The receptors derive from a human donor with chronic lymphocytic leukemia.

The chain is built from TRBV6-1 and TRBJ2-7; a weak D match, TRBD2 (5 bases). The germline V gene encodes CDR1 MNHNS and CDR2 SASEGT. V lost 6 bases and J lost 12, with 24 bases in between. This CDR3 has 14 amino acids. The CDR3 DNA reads TGTGCCAGCAGCCCTAGAGGGCAGCCGAGCGTTTCGTACTTC. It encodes CASSPRGQPSVSYF.

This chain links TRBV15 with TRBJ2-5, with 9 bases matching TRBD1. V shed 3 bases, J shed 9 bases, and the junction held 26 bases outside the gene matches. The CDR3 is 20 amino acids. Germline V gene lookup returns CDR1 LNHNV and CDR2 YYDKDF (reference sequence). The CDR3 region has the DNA TGTGCCACCAGCAGGTACTACCCTCGGGGACAGGGTCCCGTGAGTGGATCCCAGTACTTC. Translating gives CATSRYYPRGQGPVSGSQYF.

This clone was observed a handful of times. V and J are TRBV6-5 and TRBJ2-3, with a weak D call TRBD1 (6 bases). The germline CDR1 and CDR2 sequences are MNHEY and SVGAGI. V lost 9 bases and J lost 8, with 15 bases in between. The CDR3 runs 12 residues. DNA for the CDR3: TGTGCCAGGAATCAGGGGTGGGGTACGCAGTATTTT. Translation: CARNQGWGTQYF.

In DNA form, the CDR3 reads TGTGCCAGCAGCGTAGGTTCTGGGACAGGGAATGGCTACACCTTC. This sequence encodes CASSVGSGTGNGYTF. The rearrangement links TRBV9 to TRBJ1-2; 9 bases align to TRBD1. After removal of 0 bases from V and 6 bases from J, the junction contained 6 bases not matched to a gene. Germline V lookup: CDR1 SGDLS, CDR2 YYNGEE. CDR3 length: 15 residues. The whole variable domain, remainder taken from reference TRBV9 and TRBJ1-2, is DSGVTQTPKHLITATGQRVTLRCSPRSGDLSVYWYQQSLDQGLQFLIQYYNGEERAKGNILERFSAQQFPDLHSELNLSSLELGDSALYFCASSVGSGTGNGYTFGSGTRLTVV.

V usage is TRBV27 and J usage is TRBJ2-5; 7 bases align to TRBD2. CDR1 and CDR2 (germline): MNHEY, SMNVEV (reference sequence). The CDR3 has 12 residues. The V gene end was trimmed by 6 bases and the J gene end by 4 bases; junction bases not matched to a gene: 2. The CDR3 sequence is CASSPGGETQYF. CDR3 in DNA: TGTGCCAGCAGCCCGGGGGGAGAGACCCAGTACTTC.

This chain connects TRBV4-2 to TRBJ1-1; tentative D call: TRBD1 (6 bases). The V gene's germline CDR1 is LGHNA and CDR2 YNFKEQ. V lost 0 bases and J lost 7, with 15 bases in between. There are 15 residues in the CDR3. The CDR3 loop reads CASSQDSPGVGEAFF. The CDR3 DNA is TGTGCCAGCAGCCAAGATTCCCCAGGGGTGGGTGAAGCTTTCTTT.

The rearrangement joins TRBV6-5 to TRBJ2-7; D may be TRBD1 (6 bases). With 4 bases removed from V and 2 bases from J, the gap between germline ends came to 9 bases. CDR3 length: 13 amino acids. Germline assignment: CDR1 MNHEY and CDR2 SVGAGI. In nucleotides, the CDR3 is TGTGCCAGCAGTTGGACAGATCCCTACGAGCAGTACTTC. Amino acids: CASSWTDPYEQYF.

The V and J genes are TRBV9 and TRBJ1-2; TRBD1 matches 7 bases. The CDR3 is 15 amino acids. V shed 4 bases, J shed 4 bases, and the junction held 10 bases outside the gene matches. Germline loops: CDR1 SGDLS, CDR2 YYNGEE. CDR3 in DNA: TGTGCCAGCAGCTCCGAGGGGGCAAACATCTATGGCTACACCTTC. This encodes CASSSEGANIYGYTF.

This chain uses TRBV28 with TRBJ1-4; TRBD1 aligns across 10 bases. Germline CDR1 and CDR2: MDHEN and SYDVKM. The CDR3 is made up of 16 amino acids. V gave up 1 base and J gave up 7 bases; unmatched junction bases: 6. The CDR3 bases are TGTGCCAGCAGTTTATATGGGACAGGGGTGACTGAAAAACTGTTTTTT. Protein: CASSLYGTGVTEKLFF.

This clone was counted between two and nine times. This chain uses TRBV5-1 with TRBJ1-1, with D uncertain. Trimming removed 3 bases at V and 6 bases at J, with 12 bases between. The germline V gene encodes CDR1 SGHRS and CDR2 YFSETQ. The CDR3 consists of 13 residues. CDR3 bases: TGCGCCAGCAGCTATGGGTCTCGCGCTGAAGCTTTCTTT. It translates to CASSYGSRAEAFF.

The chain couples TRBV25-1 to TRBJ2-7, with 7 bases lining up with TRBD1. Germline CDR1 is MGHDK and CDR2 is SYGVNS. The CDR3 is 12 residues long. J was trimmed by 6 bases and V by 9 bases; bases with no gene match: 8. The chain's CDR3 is CASLGNRGEQYF. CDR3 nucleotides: TGTGCCAGTCTGGGCAACAGGGGCGAGCAGTACTTC.

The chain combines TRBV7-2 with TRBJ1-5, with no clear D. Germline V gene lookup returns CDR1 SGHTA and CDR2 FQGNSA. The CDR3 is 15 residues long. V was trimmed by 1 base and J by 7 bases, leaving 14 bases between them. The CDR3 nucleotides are TGTGCCAGCAGCTTAGTCGGCCAGGCCGGGCAGCCCCAGCATTTT. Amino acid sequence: CASSLVGQAGQPQHF.

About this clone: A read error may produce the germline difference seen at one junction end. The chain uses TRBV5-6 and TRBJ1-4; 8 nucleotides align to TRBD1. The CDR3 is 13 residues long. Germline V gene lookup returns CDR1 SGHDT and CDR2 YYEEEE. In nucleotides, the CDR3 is TGTGCCAGCAGCTCCTGGCGGGACAGGCAGTTTGGATTT. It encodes CASSSWRDRQFGF.

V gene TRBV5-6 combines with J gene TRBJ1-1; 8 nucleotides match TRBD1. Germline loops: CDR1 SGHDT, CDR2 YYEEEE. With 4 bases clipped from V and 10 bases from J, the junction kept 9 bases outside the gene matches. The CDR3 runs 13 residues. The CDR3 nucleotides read TGTGCCAGCAGCGCCGGGACAGGATGGGCAGCTTTCTTT. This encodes CASSAGTGWAAFF.

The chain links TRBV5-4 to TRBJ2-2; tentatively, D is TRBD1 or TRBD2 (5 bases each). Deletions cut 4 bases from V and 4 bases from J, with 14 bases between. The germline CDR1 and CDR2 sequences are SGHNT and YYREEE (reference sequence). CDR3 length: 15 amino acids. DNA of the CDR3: TGTGCCAGCAGCCCGGGACCGAGAGCCACCGGGGAGCTGTTTTTT. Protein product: CASSPGPRATGELFF.

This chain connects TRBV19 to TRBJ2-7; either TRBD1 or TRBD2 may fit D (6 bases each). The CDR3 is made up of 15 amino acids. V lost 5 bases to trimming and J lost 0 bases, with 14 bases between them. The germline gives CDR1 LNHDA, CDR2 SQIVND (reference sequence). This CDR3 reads CASSSRGVSSYEQYF. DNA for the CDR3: TGTGCCAGTAGTTCAAGGGGGGTCTCCTCCTACGAGCAGTACTTC. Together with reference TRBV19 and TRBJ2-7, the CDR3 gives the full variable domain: DGGITQSPKYLFRKEGQNVTLSCEQNLNHDAMYWYRQDPGQGLRLIYYSQIVNDFQKGDIAEGYSVSREKKESFPLTVTSAQKNPTAFYLCASSSRGVSSYEQYFGPGTRLTVT.

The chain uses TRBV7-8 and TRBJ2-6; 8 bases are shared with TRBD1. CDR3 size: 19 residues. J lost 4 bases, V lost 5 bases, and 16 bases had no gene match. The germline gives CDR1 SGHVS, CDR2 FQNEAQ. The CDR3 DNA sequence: TGTGCCAGCAGCAACCCGGACAGGGTCGGGATTATAGGGGCCAACGTCCTGACTTTC. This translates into CASSNPDRVGIIGANVLTF. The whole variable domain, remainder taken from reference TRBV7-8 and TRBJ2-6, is GAGVSQSPRYKVAKRGQDVALRCDPISGHVSLFWYQQALGQGPEFLTYFQNEAQLDKSGLPSDRFFAERPEGSVSTLKIQRTQQEDSAVYLCASSNPDRVGIIGANVLTFGAGSRLTVL.

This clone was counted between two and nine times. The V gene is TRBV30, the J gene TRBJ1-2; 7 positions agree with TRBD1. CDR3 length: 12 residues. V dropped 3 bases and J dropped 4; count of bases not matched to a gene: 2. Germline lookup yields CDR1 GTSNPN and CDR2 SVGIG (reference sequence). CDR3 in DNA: TGTGCCTGGAGGACAGGGTCCTATGGCTACACCTTC. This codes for CAWRTGSYGYTF.

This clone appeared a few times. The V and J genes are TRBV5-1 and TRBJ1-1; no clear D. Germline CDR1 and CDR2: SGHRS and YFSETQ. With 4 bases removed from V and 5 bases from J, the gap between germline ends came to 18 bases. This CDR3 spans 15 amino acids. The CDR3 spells CASSPEAPVRTEAFF. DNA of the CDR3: TGCGCCAGCAGCCCGGAGGCGCCGGTAAGGACTGAAGCTTTCTTT.

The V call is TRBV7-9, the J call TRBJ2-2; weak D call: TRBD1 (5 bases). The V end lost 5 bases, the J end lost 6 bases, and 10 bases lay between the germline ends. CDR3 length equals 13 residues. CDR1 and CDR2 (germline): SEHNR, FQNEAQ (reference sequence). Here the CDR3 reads CASSIRVAGELFF. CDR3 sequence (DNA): TGTGCCAGCAGCATCAGGGTCGCCGGGGAGCTGTTTTTT.

The DNA of the CDR3 is TGCAGCGTTGGCCGGACAGCGGATAACACTGAAGCTTTCTTT. Its translation is CSVGRTADNTEAFF. The J gene is TRBJ1-1, the V gene TRBV29-1, with D possibly TRBD1 on 6 matching bases. Trimming left V 4 bases short and J 2 bases short, with 14 bases between. The CDR3 totals 14 residues. The germline CDR1 and CDR2 sequences are SQVTM and ANQGSEA.

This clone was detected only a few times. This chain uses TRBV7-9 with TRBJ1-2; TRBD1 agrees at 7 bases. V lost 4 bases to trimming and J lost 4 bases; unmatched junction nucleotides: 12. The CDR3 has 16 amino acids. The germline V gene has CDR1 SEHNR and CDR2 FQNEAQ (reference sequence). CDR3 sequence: CASSSPPGGGLYGYTF. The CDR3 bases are TGTGCCAGCAGCTCTCCTCCAGGGGGAGGCCTCTATGGCTACACCTTC. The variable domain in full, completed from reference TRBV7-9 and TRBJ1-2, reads DTGVSQNPRHKITKRGQNVTFRCDPISEHNRLYWYRQTLGQGPEFLTYFQNEAQLEKSRLLSDRFSAERPKGSFSTLEIQRTEQGDSAMYLCASSSPPGGGLYGYTFGSGTRLTVV.

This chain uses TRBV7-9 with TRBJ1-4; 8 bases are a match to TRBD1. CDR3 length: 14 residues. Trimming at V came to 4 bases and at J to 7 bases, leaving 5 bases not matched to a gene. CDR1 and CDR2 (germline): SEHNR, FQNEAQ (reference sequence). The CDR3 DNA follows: TGTGCCAGCAGCTGGACAGGGCCGGTTGAAAAACTGTTTTTT. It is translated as CASSWTGPVEKLFF.

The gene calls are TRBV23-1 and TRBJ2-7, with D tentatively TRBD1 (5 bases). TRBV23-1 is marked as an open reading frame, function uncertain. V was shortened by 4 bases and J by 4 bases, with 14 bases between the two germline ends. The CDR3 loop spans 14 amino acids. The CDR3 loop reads CASSPRADTYEQYF. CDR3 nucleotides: TGCGCCAGCAGTCCTAGGGCGGACACTTACGAGCAGTACTTC.

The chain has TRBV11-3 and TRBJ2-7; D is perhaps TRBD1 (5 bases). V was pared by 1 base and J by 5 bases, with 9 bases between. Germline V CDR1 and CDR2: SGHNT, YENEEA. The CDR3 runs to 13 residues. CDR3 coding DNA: TGTGCCAGCAGCTTAGGCAGGGATCACGAGCAGTACTTC. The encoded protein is CASSLGRDHEQYF. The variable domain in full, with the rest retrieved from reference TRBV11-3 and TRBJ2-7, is EAGVVQSPRYKIIEKKQPVAFWCNPISGHNTLYWYLQNLGQGPELLIRYENEEAVDDSQLPKDRFSAERLKGVDSTLKIQPAELGDSAVYLCASSLGRDHEQYFGPGTRLTVT.

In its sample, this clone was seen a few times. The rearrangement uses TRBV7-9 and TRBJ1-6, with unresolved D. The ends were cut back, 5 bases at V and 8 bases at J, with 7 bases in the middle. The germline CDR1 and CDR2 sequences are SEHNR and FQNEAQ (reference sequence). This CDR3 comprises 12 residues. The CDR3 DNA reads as TGTGCCAGCAGCCCCGGACATTCACCCCTCCACTTT. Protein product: CASSPGHSPLHF.

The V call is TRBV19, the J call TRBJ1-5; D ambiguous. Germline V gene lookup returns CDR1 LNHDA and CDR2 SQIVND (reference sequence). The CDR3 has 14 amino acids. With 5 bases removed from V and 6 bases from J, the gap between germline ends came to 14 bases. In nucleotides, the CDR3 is TGTGCCAGTAGTCCTTTTGGTGGGCGTCAGCCCCAGCATTTT. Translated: CASSPFGGRQPQHF.

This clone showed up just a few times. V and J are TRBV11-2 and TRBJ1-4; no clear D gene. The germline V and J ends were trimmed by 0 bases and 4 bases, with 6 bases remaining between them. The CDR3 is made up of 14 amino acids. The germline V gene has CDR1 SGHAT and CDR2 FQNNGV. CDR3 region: CASSLDGVNEKLFF. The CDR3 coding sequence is TGTGCCAGCAGCTTAGACGGGGTTAATGAAAAACTGTTTTTT.